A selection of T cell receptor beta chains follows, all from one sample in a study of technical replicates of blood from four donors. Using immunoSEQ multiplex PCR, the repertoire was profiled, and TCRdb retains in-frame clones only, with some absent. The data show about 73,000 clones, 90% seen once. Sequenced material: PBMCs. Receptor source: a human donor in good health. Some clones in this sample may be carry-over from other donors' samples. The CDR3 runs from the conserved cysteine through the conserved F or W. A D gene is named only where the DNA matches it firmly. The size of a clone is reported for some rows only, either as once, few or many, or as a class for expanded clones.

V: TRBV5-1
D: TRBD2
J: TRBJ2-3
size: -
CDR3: CASSFGASGRATSTDTQYF
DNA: TGCGCCAGCAGCTTCGGAGCTAGCGGGAGGGCCACTAGCACAGATACGCAGTATTTT

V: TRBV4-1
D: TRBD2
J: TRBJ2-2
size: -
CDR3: CASSRPGLAGGELFF
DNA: TGCGCCAGCAGCCGCCCGGGACTAGCGGGCGGGGAGCTGTTTTTT

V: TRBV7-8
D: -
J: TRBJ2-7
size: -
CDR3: CASSLAGSSYEQYF
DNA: TGTGCCAGCAGCTTAGCGGGGAGCTCCTACGAGCAGTACTTC

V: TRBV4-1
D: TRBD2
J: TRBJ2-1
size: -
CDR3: CASRDLAGGIYNEQFF
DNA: TGCGCCAGCAGGGATCTAGCGGGAGGGATCTACAATGAGCAGTTCTTC

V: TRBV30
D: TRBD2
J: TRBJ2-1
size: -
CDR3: CAANYPGTSGRAYYNEQFF
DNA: TGTGCCGCAAACTACCCCGGGACTAGCGGGAGGGCTTATTACAATGAGCAGTTCTTC

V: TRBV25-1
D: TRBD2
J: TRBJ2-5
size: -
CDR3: CASSLQGLAGGRETQYF
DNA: TGTGCCAGCAGTCTCCAGGGACTAGCGGGAGGACGGGAGACCCAGTACTTC

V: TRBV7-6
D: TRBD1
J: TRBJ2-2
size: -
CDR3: CASSPGTGGTTGELFF
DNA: TGTGCCAGCAGCCCGGGGACAGGGGGCACTACCGGGGAGCTGTTTTTT

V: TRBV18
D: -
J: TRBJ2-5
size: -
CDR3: CASSPLIGGQETQYF
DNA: TGTGCCAGCTCTCCTCTTATTGGAGGTCAAGAGACCCAGTACTTC

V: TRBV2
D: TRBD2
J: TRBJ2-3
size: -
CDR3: CASKGTSGGADTQYF
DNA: TGTGCCAGCAAAGGGACTAGCGGGGGGGCAGATACGCAGTATTTT

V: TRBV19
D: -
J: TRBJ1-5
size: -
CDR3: CASSIDPGQPQHF
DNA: TGTGCCAGTAGTATAGATCCGGGGCAGCCCCAGCATTTT

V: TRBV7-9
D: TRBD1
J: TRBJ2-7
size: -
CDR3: CASEGQGSYEQYF
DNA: TGTGCCAGCGAAGGACAGGGAAGCTACGAGCAGTACTTC

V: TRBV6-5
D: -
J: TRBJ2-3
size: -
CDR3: CASSRDSSTDTQYF
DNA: TGTGCCAGCAGTAGGGACTCCTCCACAGATACGCAGTATTTT

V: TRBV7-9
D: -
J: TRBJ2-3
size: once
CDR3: CASSSAFGGYTDTQYF
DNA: TGTGCCAGCAGCTCCGCGTTTGGGGGGTACACAGATACGCAGTATTTT

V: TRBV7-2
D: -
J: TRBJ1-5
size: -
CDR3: CASSLFSRTNNQPQHF
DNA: TGTGCCAGCAGCTTATTTTCCCGCACTAACAATCAGCCCCAGCATTTT

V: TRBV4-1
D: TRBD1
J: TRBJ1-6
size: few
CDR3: CASRYDRVGSPLHF
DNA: TGCGCCAGCAGATATGACAGGGTAGGGTCACCCCTCCACTTT

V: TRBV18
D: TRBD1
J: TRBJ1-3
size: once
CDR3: CASSLGQTSGNTIYF
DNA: TGTGCCAGCTCACTGGGACAGACCTCTGGAAACACCATATATTTT